The 20 T cell receptor beta chains listed next were all sequenced from one sample in a study of blood T cells in healthy people across ages. A J-beta primer mix and a sample-barcoded 5' primer were used in a second PCR of roughly 6 to 11 cycles. Using its own MiXCR run on the 5' RACE reads, TCRdb lists one record per CDR3 protein. Altogether hundreds of thousands of distinct CDR3 sequences are present, roughly 60% being singletons, with the ten largest covering 22%. Sequenced input: blood. Every receptor here comes from a man under 40 in good health.

The sample holds a few counts of this clonotype. The chain couples TRBV9 to TRBJ2-7, with D unresolved. Germline V gene data show CDR1 as SGDLS and CDR2 as YYNGEE. Trimming cost V 3 bases and J 3 bases, with 7 bases left between them. CDR3 length: 12 amino acids. The CDR3 nucleotides are TGTGCCAGCAGCGCGGACGGCTACGAGCAGTACTTC. Amino acids: CASSADGYEQYF.

This clonotype came up once. Possible read error: a much larger clone is one base away. The chain employs TRBV20-1 and TRBJ2-1, with 15 bases that match TRBD2. The CDR3 runs 16 residues. The V and J ends lost 2 bases and 13 bases, in that order; junction bases with no gene match: 12. The germline CDR1 and CDR2 sequences are DFQATT and SNEGSKA (reference sequence). CDR3 bases: TGCAGTGCTAGAAGGACTAGCGGGAGGGCCGGGGAGACCCAGTTCTTC. Its protein product is CSARRTSGRAGETQFF.

This clonotype was found a few times. The chain joins TRBV30 to TRBJ2-7; D gene uncertain. V lost 0 bases and J 3 bases, leaving 3 bases between the germline ends. The CDR3 length is 11 residues. CDR1 is GTSNPN, CDR2 SVGIG, per germline (reference sequence). CDR3 nucleotides: TGTGCCTGGAGTGTTTTCTACGAGCAGTACTTC. Residues: CAWSVFYEQYF.

This clonotype was detected a few times. The chain's CDR3 is CASSRPGGYGYTF. The DNA of the CDR3 is TGCGCCAGCAGTCGGCCTGGAGGCTATGGCTACACCTTC. The chain joins TRBV10-1 to TRBJ1-2; D is unclear. With 5 bases removed from V and 4 bases from J, the gap between germline ends came to 11 bases. There are 13 residues in the CDR3. The V gene's germline CDR1 is WNHNN and CDR2 SYGVQD (reference sequence).

The chain uses TRBV20-1 and TRBJ2-5; the match to TRBD2 covers 16 bases. There are 17 residues in the CDR3. CDR1 is DFQATT, CDR2 SNEGSKA, per germline (reference sequence). Trimming cost V 0 bases and J 6 bases; bases outside gene matches: 7. The DNA of the CDR3 is TGCAGTGCTAGAGAAATGGGACTAGCGGGGGGGCCGAAGACCCAGTACTTC. Its translation is CSAREMGLAGGPKTQYF.

This chain links TRBV5-4 with TRBJ1-2; 7 bases match TRBD1. J gave up 4 bases and V 2 bases, and 5 bases lay outside the gene matches. Germline loops: CDR1 SGHNT, CDR2 YYREEE (reference sequence). The CDR3 loop spans 14 amino acids. CDR3 DNA: TGTGCCAGCAGCTTAGGGACAGAAGGCTATGGCTACACCTTC. Protein sequence: CASSLGTEGYGYTF. Full variable domain (remainder filled in from reference TRBV5-4 and TRBJ1-2): ETGVTQSPTHLIKTRGQQVTLRCSSQSGHNTVSWYQQALGQGPQFIFQYYREEENGRGNFPPRFSGLQFPNYSSELNVNALELDDSALYLCASSLGTEGYGYTFGSGTRLTVV.

The CDR3 DNA follows: TGCAGCGTTGATCCCTTCTTTTCCGAGACAGGGCCCTATGGCTACACCTTC. Residues: CSVDPFFSETGPYGYTF. V usage is TRBV29-1 and J usage is TRBJ1-2; 7 bases align to TRBD1. Germline CDR1 and CDR2: SQVTM and ANQGSEA. The trim removed 3 bases at V and 4 bases at J, leaving 17 bases unmatched. This CDR3 spans 17 amino acids.

V is TRBV9 and J is TRBJ2-1; D may be TRBD2 (6 bases). CDR3 length: 12 amino acids. The germline V and J ends were trimmed by 4 bases and 10 bases, with 12 bases remaining between them. Germline CDR1 reads SGDLS; CDR2 reads YYNGEE. In nucleotides, the CDR3 is TGTGCCAGCAGCCGGAGCGGGCCCGAGCAGTTCTTC. It yields the protein CASSRSGPEQFF.

This clonotype has just a few counts. The V call is TRBV18, the J call TRBJ2-1; 8 bases agree with TRBD1. This CDR3 is built from 15 residues. Germline V gene lookup returns CDR1 KGHSH and CDR2 LQKENI. V was clipped by 3 bases and J by 8 bases; unmatched bases: 9. The CDR3 region has the DNA TGTGCCAGCTCACCTTCCGGGACAGGATGGGATGAGCAGTTCTTC. It codes for CASSPSGTGWDEQFF.

This clonotype was detected ten times or more. The V and J genes are TRBV3-1 and TRBJ2-1; possible D gene TRBD2, 6 bases. The CDR3 has 15 residues. The germline gives CDR1 LGHDT, CDR2 YNNKEL (reference sequence). Between the trimmed V and J ends, which lost 2 bases and 7 bases, there was a span of 15 bases. The CDR3: CASSQPSRGTNEQFF. The DNA of the CDR3 is TGTGCCAGCAGCCAACCCAGCCGCGGGACGAATGAGCAGTTCTTC.

This clonotype was picked up many times. The chain recombines TRBV6-6 with TRBJ2-7; the D gene is possibly TRBD1 (7 bases). V gave up 5 bases and J gave up 3 bases, with 11 bases separating them. Germline assignment: CDR1 MNHNY and CDR2 SVGAGI (reference sequence). This CDR3 is built from 13 residues. The CDR3 bases are TGTGCCAGCAGTCAGGGGGGCGTCTACGAGCAGTACTTC. This translates into CASSQGGVYEQYF.

This chain joins TRBV7-2 and TRBJ2-7; D unresolved. Trimming took 0 bases from V and 4 from J, leaving 10 bases between them. Germline CDR1 reads SGHTA; CDR2 reads FQGNSA. The CDR3 covers 14 residues. CDR3 DNA: TGTGCCAGCAGCTTAGCGCAGAACGCTTACGAGCAGTACTTC. Translated: CASSLAQNAYEQYF.

This rearrangement joins TRBV7-2 to TRBJ2-7; 10 bases align to TRBD1. This CDR3 region has 13 residues. J lost 6 bases, V lost 4 bases, and 3 bases had no gene match. CDR1 SGHTA and CDR2 FQGNSA come from the germline V gene. The CDR3 here is CASSWDRGSEQYF. The CDR3 coding sequence is TGTGCCAGCAGCTGGGACAGGGGAAGCGAGCAGTACTTC.

V usage is TRBV7-9 and J usage is TRBJ2-1, with D perhaps matching TRBD2 (7 bases). From germline, CDR1 is SEHNR and CDR2 FQNEAQ (reference sequence). V lost 5 bases and J 6 bases, leaving 20 bases between the germline ends. The CDR3 contains 16 residues. The CDR3 loop reads CASSTEGGGIPNEQFF. CDR3 nucleotides: TGTGCCAGCAGCACTGAAGGGGGAGGGATACCCAATGAGCAGTTCTTC. Drawing the rest from reference TRBV7-9 and TRBJ2-1, the complete variable domain is DTGVSQNPRHKITKRGQNVTFRCDPISEHNRLYWYRQTLGQGPEFLTYFQNEAQLEKSRLLSDRFSAERPKGSFSTLEIQRTEQGDSAMYLCASSTEGGGIPNEQFFGPGTRLTVL.

This clonotype was counted between two and nine times. One end of the junction does not line up with germline, which may come from a read error. The chain uses TRBV12-3 or TRBV12-4 and TRBJ2-3, with 10 bases aligning to TRBD2. The CDR3 contains 15 residues. The DNA of the CDR3 is TGTGCCAGCACTTTAGCGGGGGGCGATTCAGATACGCAGTATTTT. It translates to CASTLAGGDSDTQYF.

V gene TRBV7-3 combines with J gene TRBJ2-1, with TRBD2 matching 7 bases. The CDR3 runs to 16 residues. Germline loops: CDR1 SGHTA, CDR2 FQGTGA. The J segment lost 5 bases and the V segment lost 3 bases, leaving 10 bases of the junction unmatched. CDR3 residues: CASSLGGGRLNNEQFF. The CDR3 DNA is TGTGCCAGCAGCTTGGGGGGAGGGAGGCTTAACAATGAGCAGTTCTTC. The complete variable domain, with remaining parts taken from reference TRBV7-3 and TRBJ2-1, reads GAGVSQTPSNKVTEKGKYVELRCDPISGHTALYWYRQSLGQGPEFLIYFQGTGAADDSGLPNDRFFAVRPEGSVSTLKIQRTERGDSAVYLCASSLGGGRLNNEQFFGPGTRLTVL.

The chain employs TRBV12-3 or TRBV12-4 and TRBJ1-5; the D is unclear. The V end was cut by 3 bases, the J end by 2 bases, with 8 bases between. The CDR3 has 14 amino acids. The CDR3 DNA reads as TGTGCCAGCAGTTTTCAAGACCGCAATCAGCCCCAGCATTTT. Translated, it gives CASSFQDRNQPQHF.

This clonotype was seen a handful of times. The chain combines TRBV5-1 with TRBJ2-5; unclear D gene. TRBJ2-7 matches the DNA end more closely, so the J call is doubtful. This CDR3 is 11 amino acids long. Per germline, CDR1 SGHRS and CDR2 YFSETQ. The CDR3 region is CASRSGDEQYF. CDR3 in DNA: TGCGCCAGCAGATCTGGGGACGAGCAGTACTTC.

The chain recombines TRBV6-6 with TRBJ1-6; D uncertain. CDR1 and CDR2 (germline): MNHNY, SVGAGI (reference sequence). The V end was cut by 5 bases, the J end by 13 bases, with 24 bases between. This CDR3 contains 16 residues. Here the CDR3 reads CASSLFIEIPPRPLHF. The DNA for the CDR3 is TGTGCCAGCAGTCTTTTTATCGAGATCCCTCCCCGGCCCCTCCACTTT.

The table lists this clonotype with a count of one. The J gene is TRBJ2-2, the V gene TRBV9; TRBD2 might be the D (6 bases). Germline V gene lookup returns CDR1 SGDLS and CDR2 YYNGEE. V lost 4 bases to trimming and J lost 3 bases, with 16 bases between them. There are 16 residues in the CDR3. The CDR3 spells CASSFPREVDTGELFF. The DNA of the CDR3 is TGTGCCAGCAGCTTTCCCAGGGAGGTGGACACCGGGGAGCTGTTTTTT.